The 5 T cell receptor beta chains below come from one sample, sequenced in a study of cytomegalovirus exposure and HLA in healthy donors (dated by TCRdb to the late 2010s). The method behind the library was the immunoSEQ multiplex PCR assay. TCRdb took over this immuneACCESS table, retaining in-frame rearrangements with V and J assigned. Such tables are incomplete; in checked studies, under half of the missing clones stem from an unresolved V gene, and the remainder is unexplained. The sample contains around 190,000 clones, about three quarters of them found a single time. Roughly 1.2% of the sample belongs to the ten largest clones. The specimen sequenced was PBMCs. The receptors originated from a woman aged 25 to 39 in good health and CMV-seronegative.

The rearrangement links TRBV7-3 to TRBJ1-6, with 7 nucleotides matching TRBD1. Germline V gene lookup returns CDR1 SGHTA and CDR2 FQGTGA. The CDR3 sequence is 14 residues long. J was trimmed by 13 bases and V by 3 bases; bases with no gene match: 9. As DNA, the CDR3 is TGTGCCAGCAGCTTGGAAGGGGGCGTAACTCCCCTCCACTTT. Residues: CASSLEGGVTPLHF.

The gene calls are TRBV5-1 and TRBJ2-2; 8 nucleotides match TRBD1. Trimming cost V 5 bases and J 4 bases; bases outside gene matches: 4. Germline V lookup: CDR1 SGHRS, CDR2 YFSETQ. The CDR3 runs 14 residues. The CDR3 protein is CASRYGQGTGELFF. The CDR3 region has the DNA TGCGCCAGCAGGTACGGACAGGGCACCGGGGAGCTGTTTTTT.

The chain is built from TRBV27 and TRBJ1-5, with D possibly matching TRBD1 (6 bases). CDR1 MNHEY and CDR2 SMNVEV come from the germline V gene (reference sequence). This CDR3 comprises 14 residues. The ends were cut back, 7 bases at V and 2 bases at J, with 12 bases in the middle. The CDR3 nucleotides are TGTGCCAGCACGGAAGGGGGGGGCAATCAGCCCCAGCATTTT. This translates into CASTEGGGNQPQHF.

The gene calls are TRBV6-6 and TRBJ2-5; possibly TRBD2 for D (5 bases). CDR1 and CDR2 from the germline V gene are MNHNY and SVGAGI (reference sequence). V was pared by 6 bases and J by 2 bases, with 10 bases between. CDR3 length: 13 residues. CDR3: CASSPDLQETQYF. CDR3 coding DNA: TGTGCCAGCAGCCCGGACTTACAAGAGACCCAGTACTTC.

The V and J genes are TRBV2 and TRBJ2-6; a weak D match, TRBD2 (6 bases). The germline V gene has CDR1 SNHLY and CDR2 FYNNEI. The CDR3 loop spans 18 amino acids. V was cut by 6 bases and J by 0 bases, with 18 bases left in between. The CDR3 sequence: CASRLDWAGTSGANVLTF. In DNA, the CDR3 is TGTGCCAGCAGGCTTGATTGGGCGGGGACCTCTGGGGCCAACGTCCTGACTTTC.